The entry that follows covers one T cell receptor beta chain sequence. This sample is part of a study of T-cell reconstitution after alpha-beta-depleted transplantation in children. The ends lost 0 bases at V and 3 bases at J; junction bases unmatched: 4. Per the germline V gene, CDR1 is LGHNA and CDR2 is YNFKEQ. The CDR3 is 15 residues long. Library preparation (for TCRbeta) was performed with unique molecular identifiers. In TCRdb, the PCR reads were re-called with MiXCR into one record per CDR3 protein. The sample includes some 87,000 distinct CDR3 sequences, roughly a sixth of them seen just once.

The chain employs TRBV4-2 and TRBJ1-1; 7 positions match TRBD1. This receptor was obtained from a male patient aged 2-9 years who had a stem cell transplant for acute lymphoblastic leukemia, so the T cells may come from the graft donor. The sample in question was PBMCs, mostly from graft donor cells, obtained 180 days after TCRalphabeta/CD19-depleted stem cell transplant. The CDR3 DNA is TGTGCCAGCAGCCAAGATAGCAGGGGGGACACTGAAGCTTTCTTT. Its protein product is CASSQDSRGDTEAFF.